This TCR beta chain was identified during a study of cytomegalovirus exposure and HLA in healthy donors. It was with 60 Vbeta and 13 Jbeta primers that the PCR ran. The table came from immunoSEQ multiplex PCR; TCRdb's copy has only in-frame clones and leaves some out. The table has about 97,000 clones, about 80% seen once. As to this clone: Its antigen is not known.

Study results and limitations: An analysis was carried out at a later point. It showed that HLA-associated TCR beta chains were more clonally expanded than equally common non-associated chains. Based on reports, TCR beta sequences accurately predicted HLA-A and HLA-B alleles for most subjects.

The CDR3 covers 14 residues. V was cut by 5 bases and J by 6 bases, with 19 bases left in between. Germline CDR1 GTSNPN, CDR2 SVGIG (reference sequence). Healthy bone marrow donors made up the donors. Sequencing used PBMCs. The sequence came from a man between 35 and 55 years old in good health and CMV-seronegative. V is TRBV30 and J is TRBJ1-1, with D possibly matching TRBD1 (6 bases). The CDR3 sequence: CAWGDHRVFPEAFF. In DNA, the CDR3 is TGTGCCTGGGGTGACCACAGGGTTTTTCCTGAAGCTTTCTTT.